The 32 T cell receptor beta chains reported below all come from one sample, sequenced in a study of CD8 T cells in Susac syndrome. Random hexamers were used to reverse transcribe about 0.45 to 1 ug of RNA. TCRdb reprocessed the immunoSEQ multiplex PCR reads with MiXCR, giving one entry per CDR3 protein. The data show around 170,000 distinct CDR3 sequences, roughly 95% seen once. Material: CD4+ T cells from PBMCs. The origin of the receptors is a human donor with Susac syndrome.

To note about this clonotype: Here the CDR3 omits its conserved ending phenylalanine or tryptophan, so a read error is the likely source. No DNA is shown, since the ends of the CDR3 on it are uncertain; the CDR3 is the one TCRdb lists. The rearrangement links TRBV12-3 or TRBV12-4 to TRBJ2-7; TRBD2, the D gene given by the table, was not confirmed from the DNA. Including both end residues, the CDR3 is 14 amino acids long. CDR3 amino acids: CASNQPVGRMSKVI.

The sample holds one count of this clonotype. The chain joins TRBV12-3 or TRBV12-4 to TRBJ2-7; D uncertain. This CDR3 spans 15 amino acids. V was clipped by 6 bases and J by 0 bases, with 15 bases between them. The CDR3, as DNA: TGTGCCAGCAGCGCTTCGGGCTTGTTCTCCTACGAGCAGTACTTC. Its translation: CASSASGLFSYEQYF.

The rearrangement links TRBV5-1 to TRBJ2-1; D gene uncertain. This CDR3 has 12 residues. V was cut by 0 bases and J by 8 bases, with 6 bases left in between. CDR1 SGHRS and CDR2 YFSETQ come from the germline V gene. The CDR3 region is CASSLDGYEQFF. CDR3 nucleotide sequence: TGCGCCAGCAGCTTGGACGGGTATGAGCAGTTCTTC.

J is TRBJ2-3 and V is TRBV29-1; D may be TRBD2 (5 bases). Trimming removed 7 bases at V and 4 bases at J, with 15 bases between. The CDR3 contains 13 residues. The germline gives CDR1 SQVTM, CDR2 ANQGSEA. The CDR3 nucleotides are TGCAGCGGTGACCCGGGAACCTCAGATACGCAGTATTTT. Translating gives CSGDPGTSDTQYF.

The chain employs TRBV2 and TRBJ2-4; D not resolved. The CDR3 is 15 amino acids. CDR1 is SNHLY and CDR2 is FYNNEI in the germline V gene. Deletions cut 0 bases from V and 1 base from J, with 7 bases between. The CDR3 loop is CASSEALQAKNIQYF. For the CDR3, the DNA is TGTGCCAGCAGTGAAGCGCTTCAGGCCAAAAACATTCAGTACTTC. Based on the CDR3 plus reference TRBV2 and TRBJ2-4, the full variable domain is EPEVTQTPSHQVTQMGQEVILRCVPISNHLYFYWYRQILGQKVEFLVSFYNNEISEKSEIFDDQFSVERPDGSNFTLKIRSTKLEDSAMYFCASSEALQAKNIQYFGAGTRLSVL.

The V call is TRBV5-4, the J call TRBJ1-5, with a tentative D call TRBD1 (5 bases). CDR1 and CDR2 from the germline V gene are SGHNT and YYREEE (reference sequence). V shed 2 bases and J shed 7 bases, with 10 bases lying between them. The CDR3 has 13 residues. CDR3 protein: CASSFQGGQPQHF. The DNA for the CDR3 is TGTGCCAGCAGCTTCCAGGGAGGGCAGCCCCAGCATTTT.

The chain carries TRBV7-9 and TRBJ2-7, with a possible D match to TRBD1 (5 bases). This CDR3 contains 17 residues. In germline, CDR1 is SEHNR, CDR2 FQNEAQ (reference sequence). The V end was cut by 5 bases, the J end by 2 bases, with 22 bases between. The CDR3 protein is CASSPNLAGQRTYEQYF. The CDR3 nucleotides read TGTGCCAGCAGCCCAAACCTCGCAGGGCAACGGACCTACGAGCAGTACTTC.

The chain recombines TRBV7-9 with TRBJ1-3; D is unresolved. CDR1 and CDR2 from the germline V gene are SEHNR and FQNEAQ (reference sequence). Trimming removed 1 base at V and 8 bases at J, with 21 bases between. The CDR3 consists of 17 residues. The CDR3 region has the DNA TGTGCCAGCAGCTTAGTAGGCAGCATTTGGAGGCGCCACACCATATATTTT. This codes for CASSLVGSIWRRHTIYF.

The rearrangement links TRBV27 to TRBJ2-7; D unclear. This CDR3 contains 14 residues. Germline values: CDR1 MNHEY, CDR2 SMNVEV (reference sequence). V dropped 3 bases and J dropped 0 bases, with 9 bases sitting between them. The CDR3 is CASSLDGPSYEQYF. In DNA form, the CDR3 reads TGTGCCAGCAGTTTGGACGGCCCCTCCTACGAGCAGTACTTC.

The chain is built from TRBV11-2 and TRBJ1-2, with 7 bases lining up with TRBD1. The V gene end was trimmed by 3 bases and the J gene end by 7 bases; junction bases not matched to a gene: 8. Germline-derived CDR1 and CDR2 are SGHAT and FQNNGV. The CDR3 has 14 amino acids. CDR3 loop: CASSFTDRVGGYTF. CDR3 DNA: TGTGCCAGCAGCTTCACTGACAGGGTTGGTGGCTACACCTTC.

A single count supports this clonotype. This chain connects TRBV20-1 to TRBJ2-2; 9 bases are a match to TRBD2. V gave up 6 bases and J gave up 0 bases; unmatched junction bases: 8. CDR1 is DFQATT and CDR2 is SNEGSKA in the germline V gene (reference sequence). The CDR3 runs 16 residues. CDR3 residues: CSASYIAGANTGELFF. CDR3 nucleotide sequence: TGCAGTGCCTCTTATATAGCGGGGGCGAACACCGGGGAGCTGTTTTTT.

The CDR3 here is CASRRTGPNTGELFF. The DNA of the CDR3 is TGTGCCAGCCGACGGACAGGGCCGAACACCGGGGAGCTGTTTTTT. This chain connects TRBV18 to TRBJ2-2; 8 nucleotides align to TRBD1. Germline V gene lookup returns CDR1 KGHSH and CDR2 LQKENI. V trimming: 8 bases; J trimming: 0 bases; junction bases outside the gene matches: 5. The CDR3 sequence is 15 residues long.

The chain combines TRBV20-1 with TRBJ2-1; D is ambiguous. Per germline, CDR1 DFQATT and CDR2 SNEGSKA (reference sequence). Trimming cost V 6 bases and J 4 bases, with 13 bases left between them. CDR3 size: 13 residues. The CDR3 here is CSANGFDYNEQFF. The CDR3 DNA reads TGCAGTGCCAACGGGTTCGATTACAATGAGCAGTTCTTC.

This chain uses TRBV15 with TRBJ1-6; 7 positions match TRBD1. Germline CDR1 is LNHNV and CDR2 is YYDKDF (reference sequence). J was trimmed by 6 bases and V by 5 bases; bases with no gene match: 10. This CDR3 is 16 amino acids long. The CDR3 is CATSPRPGQLNSPLHF. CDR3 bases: TGTGCCACCAGCCCCAGGCCGGGACAGCTTAATTCACCCCTCCACTTT. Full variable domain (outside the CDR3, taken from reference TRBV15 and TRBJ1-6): DAMVIQNPRYQVTQFGKPVTLSCSQTLNHNVMYWYQQKSSQAPKLLFHYYDKDFNNEADTPDNFQSRRPNTSFCFLDIRSPGLGDTAMYLCATSPRPGQLNSPLHFGNGTRLTVT.

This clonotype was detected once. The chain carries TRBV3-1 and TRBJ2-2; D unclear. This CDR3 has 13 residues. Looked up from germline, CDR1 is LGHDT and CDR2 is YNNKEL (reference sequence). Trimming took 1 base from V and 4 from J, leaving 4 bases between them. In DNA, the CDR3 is TGTGCCAGCAGCCAAGTACCCACCGGGGAGCTGTTTTTT. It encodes CASSQVPTGELFF.

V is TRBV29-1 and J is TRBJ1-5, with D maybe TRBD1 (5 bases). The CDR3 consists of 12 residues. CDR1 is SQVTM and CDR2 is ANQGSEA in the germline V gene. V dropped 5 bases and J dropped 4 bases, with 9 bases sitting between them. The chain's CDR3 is CSVLDKNQPQHF. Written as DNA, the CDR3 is TGCAGCGTTCTGGACAAGAATCAGCCCCAGCATTTT. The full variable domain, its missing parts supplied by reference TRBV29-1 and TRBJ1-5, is SAVISQKPSRDICQRGTSLTIQCQVDSQVTMMFWYRQQPGQSLTLIATANQGSEATYESGFVIDKFPISRPNLTFSTLTVSNMSPEDSSIYLCSVLDKNQPQHFGDGTRLSIL.

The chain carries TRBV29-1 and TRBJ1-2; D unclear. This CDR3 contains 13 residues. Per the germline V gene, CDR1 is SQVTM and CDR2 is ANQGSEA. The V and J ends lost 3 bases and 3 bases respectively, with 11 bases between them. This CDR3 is CSVDDRGDYGYTF. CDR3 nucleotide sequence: TGCAGCGTTGACGACCGGGGAGACTATGGCTACACCTTC.

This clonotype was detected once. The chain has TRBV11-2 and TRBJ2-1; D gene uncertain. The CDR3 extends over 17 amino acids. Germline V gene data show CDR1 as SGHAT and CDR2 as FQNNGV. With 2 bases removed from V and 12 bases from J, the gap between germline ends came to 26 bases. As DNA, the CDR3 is TGTGCCAGCAGCTTACTTGTCGCGGCAGCGACTTATAGTGGGCAGTTCTTC. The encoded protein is CASSLLVAAATYSGQFF.

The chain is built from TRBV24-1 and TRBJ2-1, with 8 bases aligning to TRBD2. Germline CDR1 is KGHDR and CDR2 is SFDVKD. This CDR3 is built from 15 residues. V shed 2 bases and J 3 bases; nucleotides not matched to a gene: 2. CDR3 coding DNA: TGTGCCACCAGTGATTCGGGGGGGCTCTACAATGAGCAGTTCTTC. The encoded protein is CATSDSGGLYNEQFF.

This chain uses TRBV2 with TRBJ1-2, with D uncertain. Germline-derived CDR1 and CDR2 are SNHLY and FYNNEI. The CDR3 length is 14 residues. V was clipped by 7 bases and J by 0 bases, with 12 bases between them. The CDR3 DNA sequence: TGTGCCAGCACCGAGTTAGGGCCTAACTATGGCTACACCTTC. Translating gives CASTELGPNYGYTF.

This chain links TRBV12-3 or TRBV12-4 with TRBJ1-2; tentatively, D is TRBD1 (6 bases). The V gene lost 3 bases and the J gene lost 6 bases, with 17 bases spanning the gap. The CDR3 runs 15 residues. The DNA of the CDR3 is TGTGCCAGCAGTTTTTCGGGGGCGAAGGAGAATGGCTACACCTTC. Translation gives CASSFSGAKENGYTF.

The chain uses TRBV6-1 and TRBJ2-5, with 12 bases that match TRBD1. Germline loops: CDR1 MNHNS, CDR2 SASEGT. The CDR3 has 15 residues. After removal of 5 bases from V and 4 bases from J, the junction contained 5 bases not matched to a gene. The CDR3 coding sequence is TGTGCCAGCAGTCAGGGACAGGGGGCCGGAGAGACCCAGTACTTC. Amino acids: CASSQGQGAGETQYF.

The DNA for the CDR3 is TGTGCCAGCAGTTTCCGGGACAAGGGACTCTACACCTTC. Translating gives CASSFRDKGLYTF. The chain joins TRBV12-3 or TRBV12-4 to TRBJ1-2; TRBD1 might be the D (6 bases). The CDR3 loop spans 13 amino acids. V lost 3 bases and J lost 10, with 15 bases in between.

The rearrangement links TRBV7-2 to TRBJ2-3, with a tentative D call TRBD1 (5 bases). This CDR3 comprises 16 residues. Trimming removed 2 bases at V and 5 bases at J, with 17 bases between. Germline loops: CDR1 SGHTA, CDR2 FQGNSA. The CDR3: CASSLSAFTRGDTQYF. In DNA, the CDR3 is TGTGCCAGCAGCTTATCAGCGTTCACAAGGGGAGATACGCAGTATTTT.

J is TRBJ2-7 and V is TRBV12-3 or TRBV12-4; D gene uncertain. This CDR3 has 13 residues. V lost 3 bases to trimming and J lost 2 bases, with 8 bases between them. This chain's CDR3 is CASSFYGPYEQYF. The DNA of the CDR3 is TGTGCCAGCAGTTTCTACGGCCCCTACGAGCAGTACTTC.

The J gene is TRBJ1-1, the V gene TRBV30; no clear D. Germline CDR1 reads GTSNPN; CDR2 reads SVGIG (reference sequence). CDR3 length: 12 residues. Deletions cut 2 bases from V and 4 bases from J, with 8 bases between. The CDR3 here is CAWSQWGTEAFF. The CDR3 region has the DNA TGTGCCTGGAGTCAGTGGGGCACTGAAGCTTTCTTT.

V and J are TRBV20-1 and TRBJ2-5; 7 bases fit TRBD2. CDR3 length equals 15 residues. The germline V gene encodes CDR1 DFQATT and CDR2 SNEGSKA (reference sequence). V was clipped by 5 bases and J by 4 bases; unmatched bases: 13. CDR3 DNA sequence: TGCAGTGCTGAACCCGGGGCGGGGGTATTAGAGACCCAGTACTTC. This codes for CSAEPGAGVLETQYF.

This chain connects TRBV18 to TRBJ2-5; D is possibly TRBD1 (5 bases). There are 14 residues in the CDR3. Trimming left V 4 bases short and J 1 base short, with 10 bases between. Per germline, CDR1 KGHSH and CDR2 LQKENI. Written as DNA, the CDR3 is TGTGCCAGCTCACTCCGACAGAGCCAAGAGACCCAGTACTTC. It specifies CASSLRQSQETQYF.

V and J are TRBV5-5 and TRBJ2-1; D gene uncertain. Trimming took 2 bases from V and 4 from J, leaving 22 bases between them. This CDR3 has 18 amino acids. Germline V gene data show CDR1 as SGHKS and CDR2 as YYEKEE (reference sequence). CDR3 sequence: CASSFIGSLSLLYNEQFF. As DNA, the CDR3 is TGTGCCAGCAGCTTTATTGGTTCCCTAAGTCTACTATACAATGAGCAGTTCTTC.

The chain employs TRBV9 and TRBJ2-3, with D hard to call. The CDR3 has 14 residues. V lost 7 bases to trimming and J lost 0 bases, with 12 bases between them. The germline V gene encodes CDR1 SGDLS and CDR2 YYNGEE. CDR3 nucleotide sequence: TGTGCCAGCGGACGGGCAGACAGCACAGATACGCAGTATTTT. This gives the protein CASGRADSTDTQYF.

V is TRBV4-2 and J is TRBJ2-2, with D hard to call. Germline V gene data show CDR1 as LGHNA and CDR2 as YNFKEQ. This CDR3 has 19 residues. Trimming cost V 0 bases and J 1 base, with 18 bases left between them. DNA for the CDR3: TGTGCCAGCAGCCAAGAGACGAACTTTGGTCTATTGAACACCGGGGAGCTGTTTTTT. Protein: CASSQETNFGLLNTGELFF.

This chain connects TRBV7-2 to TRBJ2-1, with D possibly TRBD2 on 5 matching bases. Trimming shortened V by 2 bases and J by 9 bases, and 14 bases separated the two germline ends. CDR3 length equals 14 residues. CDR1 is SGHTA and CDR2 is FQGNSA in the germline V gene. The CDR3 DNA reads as TGTGCCAGCAGCTTAAAAGGGCTAGCCGTTGAGCAGTTCTTC. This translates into CASSLKGLAVEQFF.